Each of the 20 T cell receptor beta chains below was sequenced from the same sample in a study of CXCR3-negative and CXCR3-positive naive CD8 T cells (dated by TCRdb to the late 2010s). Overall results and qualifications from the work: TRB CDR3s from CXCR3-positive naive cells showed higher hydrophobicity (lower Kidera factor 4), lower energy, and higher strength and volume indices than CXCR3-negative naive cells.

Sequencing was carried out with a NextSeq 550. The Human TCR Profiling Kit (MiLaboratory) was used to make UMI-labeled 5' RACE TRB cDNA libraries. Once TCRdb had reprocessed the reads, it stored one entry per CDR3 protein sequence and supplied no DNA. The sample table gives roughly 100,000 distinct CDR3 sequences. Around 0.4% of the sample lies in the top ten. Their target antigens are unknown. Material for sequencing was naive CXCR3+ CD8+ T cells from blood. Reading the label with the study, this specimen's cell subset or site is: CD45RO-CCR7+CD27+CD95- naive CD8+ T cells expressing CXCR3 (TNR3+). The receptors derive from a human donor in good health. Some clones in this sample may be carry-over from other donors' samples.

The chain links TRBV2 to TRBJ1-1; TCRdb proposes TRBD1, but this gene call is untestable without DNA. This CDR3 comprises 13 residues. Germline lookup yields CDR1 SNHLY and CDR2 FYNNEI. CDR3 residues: CASSRGRGTEAFF.

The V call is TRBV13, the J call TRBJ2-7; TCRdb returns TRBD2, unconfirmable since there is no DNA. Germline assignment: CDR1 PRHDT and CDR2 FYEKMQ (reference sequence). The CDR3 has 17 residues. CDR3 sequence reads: CASSSDLEERGPYEQYF. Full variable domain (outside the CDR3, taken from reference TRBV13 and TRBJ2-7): AAGVIQSPRHLIKEKRETATLKCYPIPRHDTVYWYQQGPGQDPQFLISFYEKMQSDKGSIPDRFSAQQFSDYHSELNMSSLELGDSALYFCASSSDLEERGPYEQYFGPGTRLTVT.

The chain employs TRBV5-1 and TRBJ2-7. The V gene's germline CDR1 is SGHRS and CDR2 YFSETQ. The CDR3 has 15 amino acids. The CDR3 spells CASSLYGSNSYEQYF.

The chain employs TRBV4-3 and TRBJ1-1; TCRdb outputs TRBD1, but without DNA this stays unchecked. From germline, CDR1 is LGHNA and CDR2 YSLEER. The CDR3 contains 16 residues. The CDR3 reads CASSQDHGTGSTEAFF.

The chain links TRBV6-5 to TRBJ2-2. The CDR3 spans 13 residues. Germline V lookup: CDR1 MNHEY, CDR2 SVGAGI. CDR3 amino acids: CASSLNNPGELFF.

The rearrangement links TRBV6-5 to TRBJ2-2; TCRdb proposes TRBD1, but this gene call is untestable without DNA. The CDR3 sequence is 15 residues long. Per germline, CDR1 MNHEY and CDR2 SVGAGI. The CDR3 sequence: CASSYPGGGAGELFF.

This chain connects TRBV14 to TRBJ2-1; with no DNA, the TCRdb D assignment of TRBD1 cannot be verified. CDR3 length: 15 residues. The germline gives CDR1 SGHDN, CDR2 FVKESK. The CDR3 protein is CASSQAGSPFNEQFF. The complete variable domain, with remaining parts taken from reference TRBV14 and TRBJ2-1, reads EAGVTQFPSHSVIEKGQTVTLRCDPISGHDNLYWYRRVMGKEIKFLLHFVKESKQDESGMPNNRFLAERTGGTYSTLKVQPAELEDSGVYFCASSQAGSPFNEQFFGPGTRLTVL.

This CDR3 is CASSLIEGSNTEAFF. The chain joins TRBV7-9 to TRBJ1-1. CDR1 and CDR2 (germline): SEHNR, FQNEAQ (reference sequence). The CDR3 is 15 residues long.

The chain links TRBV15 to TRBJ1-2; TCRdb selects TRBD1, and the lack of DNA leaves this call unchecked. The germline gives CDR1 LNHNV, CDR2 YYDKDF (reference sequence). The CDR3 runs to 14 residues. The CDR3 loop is CATSKGTEVGGYTF.

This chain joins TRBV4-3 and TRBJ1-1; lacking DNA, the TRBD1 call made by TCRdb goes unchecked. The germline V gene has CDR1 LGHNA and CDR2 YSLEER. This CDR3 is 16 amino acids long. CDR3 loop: CASSQDLRGANTEAFF.

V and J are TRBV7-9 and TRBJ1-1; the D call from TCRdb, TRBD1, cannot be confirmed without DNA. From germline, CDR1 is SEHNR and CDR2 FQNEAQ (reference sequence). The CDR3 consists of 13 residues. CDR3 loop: CASSGTGDTEAFF.

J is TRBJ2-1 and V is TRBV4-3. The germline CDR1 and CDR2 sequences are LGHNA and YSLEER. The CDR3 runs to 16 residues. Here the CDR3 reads CASSQDYEPNGDEQFF.

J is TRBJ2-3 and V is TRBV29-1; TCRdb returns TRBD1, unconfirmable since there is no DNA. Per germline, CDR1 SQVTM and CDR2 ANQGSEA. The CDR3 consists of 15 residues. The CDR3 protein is CSVDPQGVISDTQYF.

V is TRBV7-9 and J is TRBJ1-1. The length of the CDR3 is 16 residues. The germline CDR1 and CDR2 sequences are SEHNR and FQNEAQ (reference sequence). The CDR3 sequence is CASSLGFARGDTEAFF.

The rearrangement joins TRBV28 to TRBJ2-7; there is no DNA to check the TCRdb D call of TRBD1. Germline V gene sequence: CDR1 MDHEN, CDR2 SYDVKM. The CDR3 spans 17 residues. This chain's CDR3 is CASSPKPRTGGSYEQYF. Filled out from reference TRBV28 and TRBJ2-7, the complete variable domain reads DVKVTQSSRYLVKRTGEKVFLECVQDMDHENMFWYRQDPGLGLRLIYFSYDVKMKEKGDIPEGYSVSREKKERFSLILESASTNQTSMYLCASSPKPRTGGSYEQYFGPGTRLTVT.

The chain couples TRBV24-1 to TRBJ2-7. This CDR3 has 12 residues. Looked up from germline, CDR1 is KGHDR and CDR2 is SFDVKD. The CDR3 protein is CALNKHSYEQYF.

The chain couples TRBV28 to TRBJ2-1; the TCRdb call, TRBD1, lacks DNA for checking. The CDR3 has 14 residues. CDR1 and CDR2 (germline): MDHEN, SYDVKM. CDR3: CACSFPGMGNEQFF.

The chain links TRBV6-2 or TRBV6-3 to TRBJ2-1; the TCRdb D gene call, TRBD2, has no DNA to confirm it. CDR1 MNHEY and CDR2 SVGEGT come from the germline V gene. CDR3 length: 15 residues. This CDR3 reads CASGLTGASDIEPFF.

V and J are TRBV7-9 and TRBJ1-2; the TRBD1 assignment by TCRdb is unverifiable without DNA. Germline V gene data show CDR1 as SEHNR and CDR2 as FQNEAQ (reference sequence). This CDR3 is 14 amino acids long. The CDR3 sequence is CASSQTDRSYGYTF.

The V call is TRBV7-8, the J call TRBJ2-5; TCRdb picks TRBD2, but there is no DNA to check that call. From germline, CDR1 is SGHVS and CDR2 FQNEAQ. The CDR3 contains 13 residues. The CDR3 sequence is CASKRTEQETQYF.